One and the same sample provided the 10 T cell receptor beta chains below, sequenced in a study of T cell repertoires in cytomegalovirus infection. These receptors' targets are unknown. MiXCR, run by TCRdb on the reads, gives a single entry per CDR3 protein. The sample consists of about 70,000 distinct CDR3 sequences, approximately 20% of them appearing once. Sequencing used CD8+ T cells from cultured PBMCs, obtained from culture after CMV antigen stimulation. The source of these receptors is a human donor in good health (CMV status not recorded). Some clones in this sample may be carry-over from other donors' samples.

This chain connects TRBV11-2 to TRBJ1-6; possible D gene TRBD1, 5 bases. The CDR3 is 13 amino acids. Per germline, CDR1 SGHAT and CDR2 FQNNGV. V was cut by 4 bases and J by 8 bases, with 9 bases left in between. The CDR3 nucleotides are TGTGCCAGCAGCTCAGGGTTTGATTCACCCCTCCACTTT. This sequence encodes CASSSGFDSPLHF.

The chain combines TRBV4-1 with TRBJ2-7; D is ambiguous. Trimming left V 0 bases short and J 5 bases short, with 23 bases between. The CDR3 has 18 residues. The germline V gene encodes CDR1 MGHRA and CDR2 YSYEKL. The CDR3, as DNA: TGCGCCAGCAGCCAAGAACGGAGAGCGCCGATGGCAGGCCACGAGCAGTACTTC. It encodes CASSQERRAPMAGHEQYF.

The V call is TRBV7-9, the J call TRBJ2-3, with D possibly matching TRBD1 (6 bases). Trimming cost V 4 bases and J 0 bases, with 14 bases left between them. There are 16 residues in the CDR3. Germline V lookup: CDR1 SEHNR, CDR2 FQNEAQ (reference sequence). The chain's CDR3 is CASSWTVNTSTDTQYF. The CDR3 coding sequence is TGTGCCAGCAGCTGGACAGTGAACACTAGCACAGATACGCAGTATTTT.

The rearrangement links TRBV11-2 to TRBJ1-4; the D gene is possibly TRBD1 (6 bases). CDR3 length: 12 residues. CDR1 is SGHAT, CDR2 FQNNGV, per germline. The ends were cut back, 4 bases at V and 10 bases at J, with 10 bases in the middle. CDR3 DNA: TGTGCCAGCAGCTCCCCGACAGGAAAACTGTTTTTT. This codes for CASSSPTGKLFF.

This chain connects TRBV6-1 to TRBJ1-1; no clear D. V lost 5 bases and J 7 bases, leaving 11 bases between the germline ends. Germline lookup yields CDR1 MNHNS and CDR2 SASEGT. This CDR3 is built from 12 residues. The CDR3 here is CASSPGPVEAFF. The CDR3 nucleotides read TGTGCCAGCAGTCCTGGACCGGTTGAAGCTTTCTTT.

This clonotype has just a few counts. This chain joins TRBV7-6 and TRBJ1-2; maybe TRBD1 (6 bases). The CDR3 is 13 amino acids. The V end lost 2 bases, the J end lost 4 bases, and 8 bases lay between the germline ends. CDR1 is SGHVS and CDR2 is FNYEAQ in the germline V gene. CDR3 coding DNA: TGTGCCAGCAGCTTAAGACAGGTCTATGGCTACACCTTC. Translation: CASSLRQVYGYTF.

This clonotype came up a few times. V is TRBV6-5 and J is TRBJ1-1, with D unresolved. Germline CDR1 is MNHEY and CDR2 is SVGAGI. The V end lost 2 bases, the J end lost 4 bases, and 11 bases lay between the germline ends. This CDR3 has 14 residues. The CDR3 DNA is TGTGCCAGCAGTTACGGCCGCACGGCCACTGAAGCTTTCTTT. Translated: CASSYGRTATEAFF.

This clonotype has only a few counts. This chain uses TRBV7-8 with TRBJ1-6; D is unclear. Germline V gives CDR1 SGHVS, CDR2 FQNEAQ. The CDR3 has 17 residues. V was pared by 5 bases and J by 0 bases, with 14 bases between. The CDR3 here is CASSLRTTSSYNSPLHF. The CDR3 DNA follows: TGTGCCAGCAGCCTACGTACGACCTCCTCCTATAATTCACCCCTCCACTTT.

This clonotype has only a few counts. This sequence joins TRBV12-3 or TRBV12-4 and TRBJ2-7; D call uncertain. The CDR3 has 13 residues. V lost 6 bases, J lost 3 bases, and 12 bases lay in between. In nucleotides, the CDR3 is TGTGCCAGCAGCCCCGAGCTCTTCTACGAGCAGTACTTC. Its translation: CASSPELFYEQYF.

This clonotype has only a few counts. V and J are TRBV11-2 and TRBJ2-3; D is undetermined. Trimming left V 4 bases short and J 6 bases short, with 8 bases between. The germline gives CDR1 SGHAT, CDR2 FQNNGV. The CDR3 extends over 12 amino acids. The CDR3 loop reads CASSSDGDTQYF. CDR3 sequence (DNA): TGTGCCAGCAGCTCAGATGGGGATACGCAGTATTTT.